This entry concerns a single TCR beta chain. The sample belongs to a study of T cell responses to AZD1222 COVID-19 vaccine. Assay: immunoSEQ multiplex PCR; the TCRdb copy retains only in-frame clones and omits some. The table lists 150,000 or so clones, roughly 87% of them singletons. V was pared by 0 bases and J by 2 bases, with 12 bases between. The CDR3 covers 15 residues. Germline V gives CDR1 SGHRS, CDR2 YFSETQ. The sample in question was peripheral blood, obtained on day 0 of AZD1222 vaccination. The receptor comes from an adult in good health. The chain couples TRBV5-1 to TRBJ2-7; D is undetermined. CDR3 DNA: TGCGCCAGCAGCTTGGGTGGCCAACCCACCTACGAGCAGTACTTC. This gives the protein CASSLGGQPTYEQYF.